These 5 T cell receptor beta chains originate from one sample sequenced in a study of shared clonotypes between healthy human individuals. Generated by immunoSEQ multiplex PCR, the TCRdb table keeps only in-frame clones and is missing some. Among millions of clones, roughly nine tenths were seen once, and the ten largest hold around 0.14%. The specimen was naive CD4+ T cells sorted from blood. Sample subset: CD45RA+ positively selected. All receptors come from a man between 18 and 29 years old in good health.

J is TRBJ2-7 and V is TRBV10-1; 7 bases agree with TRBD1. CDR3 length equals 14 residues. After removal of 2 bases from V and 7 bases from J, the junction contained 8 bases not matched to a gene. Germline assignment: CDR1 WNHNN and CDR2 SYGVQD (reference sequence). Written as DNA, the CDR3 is TGCGCCAGCAGTGAGAACAGGGGAGTTTCAGAGCAGTACTTC. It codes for CASSENRGVSEQYF.

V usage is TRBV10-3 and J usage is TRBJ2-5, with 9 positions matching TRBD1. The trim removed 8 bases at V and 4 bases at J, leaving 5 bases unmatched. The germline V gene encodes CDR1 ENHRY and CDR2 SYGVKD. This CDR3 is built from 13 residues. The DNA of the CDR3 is TGTGCCATCGGGTCGACAGGGGGAGAGACCCAGTACTTC. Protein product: CAIGSTGGETQYF.

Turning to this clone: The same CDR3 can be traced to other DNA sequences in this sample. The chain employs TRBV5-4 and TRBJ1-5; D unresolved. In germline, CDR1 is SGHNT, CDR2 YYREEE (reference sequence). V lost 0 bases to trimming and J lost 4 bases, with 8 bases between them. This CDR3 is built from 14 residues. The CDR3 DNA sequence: TGTGCCAGCAGCTTGGGAGGGATTAATCAGCCCCAGCATTTT. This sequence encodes CASSLGGINQPQHF.

The CDR3 loop reads CASSLGAGPYSGNTIYF. The CDR3, as DNA: TGTGCCAGCAGCTTGGGGGCAGGGCCTTACTCTGGAAACACCATATATTTT. This chain connects TRBV7-9 to TRBJ1-3; a weak D match, TRBD1 (6 bases). CDR3 size: 17 residues. Trimming cost V 3 bases and J 0 bases, with 15 bases left between them. Germline lookup yields CDR1 SEHNR and CDR2 FQNEAQ (reference sequence).

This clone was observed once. The CDR3 bases are TGTGCCAGCAGCTTAGAGACAAGGAACGAGCAGTACTTC. Residues: CASSLETRNEQYF. V gene TRBV13 combines with J gene TRBJ2-7; D unresolved. The CDR3 runs 13 residues. V dropped 1 base and J dropped 5 bases, with 9 bases sitting between them. The V gene's germline CDR1 is PRHDT and CDR2 FYEKMQ (reference sequence).